Listed here are 19 T cell receptor beta chains from one sample, sequenced in a study of Ad26.COV2.S vaccination and SARS-CoV-2 variants. The treatment is: approximately 18 received Ad26.COV2.S at low or high dose, single or two shots; five or six received placebo; per-sample allocation not given. Samples analyzed were those drawn on day 63 after the first vaccine or placebo injection. Generated by immunoSEQ multiplex PCR, the TCRdb table keeps only in-frame clones and is missing some. The table lists about 350,000 clones, approximately 84% of them singletons. Specimen: peripheral blood, collected in a trial of Ad26.COV2.S vaccine versus placebo. The source of these receptors is a person between 18 and 65 years old who received the Ad26.COV2.S COVID-19 vaccine or a placebo.

The chain uses TRBV5-4 and TRBJ1-2, with a weak D call TRBD1 (5 bases). V was cut by 3 bases and J by 8 bases, with 14 bases left in between. Germline V gene sequence: CDR1 SGHNT, CDR2 YYREEE (reference sequence). This CDR3 comprises 13 residues. The CDR3 DNA reads TGTGCCAGCAGCTCCCCTCGGGGGGAAGGCTACACCTTC. Amino acid sequence: CASSSPRGEGYTF.

With respect to this clone: This CDR3 fails to terminate in the conserved phenylalanine or tryptophan, so it likely reflects a read error. Because the CDR3's place on the DNA is in doubt, the DNA is left out and the CDR3 is given as listed by TCRdb. V and J are TRBV2 and TRBJ1-2. The CDR3 is 10 amino acids long, termini counted. CDR1 is SNHLY, CDR2 FYNNEI, per germline. CDR3 amino acids: CASSERLVLV.

This chain uses TRBV7-8 with TRBJ2-3; perhaps TRBD2 as D (6 bases). There are 17 residues in the CDR3. V was clipped by 0 bases and J by 2 bases, with 15 bases between them. CDR1 is SGHVS, CDR2 FQNEAQ, per germline. The CDR3 nucleotides read TGTGCCAGCAGCTTAGCTTCTCTGGCGGGAATCACAGATACGCAGTATTTT. It is translated as CASSLASLAGITDTQYF.

The rearrangement uses TRBV9 and TRBJ2-3, with D tentatively TRBD1 (6 bases). The CDR3 is 12 residues long. The germline V gene has CDR1 SGDLS and CDR2 YYNGEE. The V gene lost 3 bases and the J gene lost 7 bases, with 9 bases spanning the gap. The chain's CDR3 is CASSGDRYTQYF. DNA of the CDR3: TGTGCCAGCAGCGGAGACAGGTATACGCAGTATTTT.

The genes are TRBV3-1 (or the pseudogene TRBV3-2) and TRBJ2-5; a possible D gene is TRBD1 (6 bases). The germline CDR1 and CDR2 sequences are LGHDT and YNNKEL (reference sequence). V was pared by 0 bases and J by 1 base, with 9 bases between. This CDR3 contains 15 residues. In nucleotides, the CDR3 is TGTGCCAGCAGCCAAGATACAGGGCCCCAAGAGACCCAGTACTTC. The encoded protein is CASSQDTGPQETQYF.

This clone was found once. This chain joins TRBV30 and TRBJ2-3, with TRBD2 matching over 9 bases. The CDR3 has 14 amino acids. From germline, CDR1 is GTSNPN and CDR2 SVGIG (reference sequence). The V segment lost 6 bases and the J segment 0 bases; nucleotides outside the gene matches: 4. The CDR3 sequence is CACGLALSTDTQYF. For the CDR3, the DNA is TGTGCCTGTGGACTAGCGCTAAGCACAGATACGCAGTATTTT.

The rearrangement uses TRBV12-5 and TRBJ2-7; the match to TRBD1 covers 10 bases. Germline lookup yields CDR1 LGHNT and CDR2 FRNRAP. This CDR3 spans 15 amino acids. V lost 6 bases and J lost 0; bases outside the gene matches: 5. The CDR3 protein is CASGPGQGSSYEQYF. CDR3 bases: TGTGCTAGTGGGCCGGGACAGGGGAGCTCCTACGAGCAGTACTTC.

The chain employs TRBV24-1 and TRBJ1-2; possibly TRBD1 for D (5 bases). CDR1 KGHDR and CDR2 SFDVKD come from the germline V gene. CDR3 size: 13 residues. V dropped 4 bases and J dropped 4 bases, with 9 bases sitting between them. The CDR3 bases are TGTGCCACCAGTGAGGGGGGACTCTATGGCTACACCTTC. Protein: CATSEGGLYGYTF.

This clone was observed at least ten times. This chain joins TRBV11-2 and TRBJ1-4; 8 bases are a match to TRBD1. Germline V lookup: CDR1 SGHAT, CDR2 FQNNGV. The CDR3 is made up of 15 amino acids. V gave up 5 bases and J gave up 4 bases; unmatched junction bases: 6. The CDR3 DNA follows: TGTGCCAGCAGCGTAGGGACAGGTGATAATGAAAAACTGTTTTTT. Amino acid sequence: CASSVGTGDNEKLFF.

The CDR3 is CASSRYLIRGSTNEKLFF. The CDR3 region has the DNA TGTGCCAGCAGTCGATATTTAATTCGGGGATCAACTAATGAAAAACTGTTTTTT. The chain employs TRBV28 and TRBJ1-4; D is ambiguous. Trimming took off 5 bases at V and 0 bases at J, with 19 bases between the two ends. CDR1 and CDR2 from the germline V gene are MDHEN and SYDVKM. CDR3 length: 18 residues.

The chain employs TRBV14 and TRBJ1-3, with a tentative D call TRBD1 (6 bases). Deletions cut 0 bases from V and 4 bases from J, with 13 bases between. The germline V gene encodes CDR1 SGHDN and CDR2 FVKESK. This CDR3 region has 16 residues. Here the CDR3 DNA reads TGTGCCAGCAGCCAAGAGCGGTCGGGGACAGGAAACACCATATATTTT. It specifies CASSQERSGTGNTIYF.

The V call is TRBV7-2, the J call TRBJ2-7; no firm D call. CDR1 SGHTA and CDR2 FQGNSA come from the germline V gene. V was shortened by 8 bases and J by 2 bases, with 10 bases between the two germline ends. The CDR3 loop spans 12 amino acids. This chain's CDR3 is CASSGATYEQYF. The CDR3 DNA reads as TGTGCCAGCTCCGGTGCCACCTACGAGCAGTACTTC.

The genes are TRBV24-1 and TRBJ2-1, with TRBD2 identical over 12 bases. CDR1 and CDR2 from the germline V gene are KGHDR and SFDVKD. The CDR3 has 18 amino acids. V shed 1 base and J 6 bases; nucleotides not matched to a gene: 9. The CDR3 DNA reads as TGTGCCACCAGTGATTTAAGGACTAGCGGGATGGGGCTCAATGAGCAGTTCTTC. Protein product: CATSDLRTSGMGLNEQFF.

The rearrangement joins TRBV19 to TRBJ1-1; no firm D call. Germline lookup yields CDR1 LNHDA and CDR2 SQIVND (reference sequence). This CDR3 is built from 14 residues. The germline V and J ends were trimmed by 6 bases and 1 base, with 12 bases remaining between them. DNA of the CDR3: TGTGCCAGTAGCCCCGTTTGGGAGAACACTGAAGCTTTCTTT. It yields the protein CASSPVWENTEAFF.

This chain joins TRBV28 and TRBJ1-3, with D hard to call. Trimming took 6 bases from V and 4 from J, leaving 10 bases between them. The length of the CDR3 is 13 residues. The germline V gene has CDR1 MDHEN and CDR2 SYDVKM. In DNA form, the CDR3 reads TGTGCCAGCAGAGTTCCCAACGGAAACACCATATATTTT. Residues: CASRVPNGNTIYF.

The J gene is TRBJ1-2, the V gene TRBV19; the D gene is possibly TRBD1 (5 bases). This CDR3 has 13 residues. The germline CDR1 and CDR2 sequences are LNHDA and SQIVND (reference sequence). V lost 5 bases and J 3 bases, leaving 10 bases between the germline ends. CDR3 coding DNA: TGTGCCAGTAGTCTTAGGGGTGACTATGGCTACACCTTC. It codes for CASSLRGDYGYTF. The full variable domain, rest sourced from reference TRBV19 and TRBJ1-2, is DGGITQSPKYLFRKEGQNVTLSCEQNLNHDAMYWYRQDPGQGLRLIYYSQIVNDFQKGDIAEGYSVSREKKESFPLTVTSAQKNPTAFYLCASSLRGDYGYTFGSGTRLTVV.

The V gene is TRBV9, the J gene TRBJ1-6; D gene unclear. The CDR3 runs 14 residues. With 0 bases removed from V and 11 bases from J, the gap between germline ends came to 12 bases. Per the germline V gene, CDR1 is SGDLS and CDR2 is YYNGEE. In DNA form, the CDR3 reads TGTGCCAGCAGCGTAGCCGACTTTAGAACACCCCTCCACTTT. The encoded protein is CASSVADFRTPLHF.

The rearrangement uses TRBV7-6 and TRBJ1-6, with 10 bases identical to TRBD1. The ends lost 5 bases at V and 3 bases at J; junction bases unmatched: 4. CDR1 is SGHVS, CDR2 FNYEAQ, per germline. The CDR3 has 16 amino acids. CDR3 in amino acids: CASSLRDRGYNSPLHF. The CDR3 nucleotides read TGTGCCAGCAGCCTCCGGGACAGGGGCTATAATTCACCCCTCCACTTT.

The V call is TRBV6-5, the J call TRBJ2-7; 8 nucleotides line up with TRBD1. CDR3 length: 13 residues. V shed 6 bases and J 2 bases; nucleotides not matched to a gene: 3. CDR1 is MNHEY and CDR2 is SVGAGI in the germline V gene. CDR3 coding DNA: TGTGCCAGCAGGGGGACAGGCGCCTACGAGCAGTACTTC. It yields the protein CASRGTGAYEQYF.